This T cell receptor (beta chain) stems from a study of T cell responses to AZD1222 COVID-19 vaccine. Trimming took 4 bases from V and 5 from J, leaving 14 bases between them. This CDR3 region has 14 residues. Germline V CDR1 and CDR2: MGHRA, YSYEKL. Only in-frame clones appear in the TCRdb table, and some are missing; sequencing was by immunoSEQ multiplex PCR. The sample lists about 140,000 clones, approximately 90% seen once, with approximately 3% in the top ten. The specimen comprised peripheral blood, sampled on day 0 of AZD1222 vaccination. This clonotype was sampled from an adult in good health. The V gene is TRBV4-1, the J gene TRBJ1-1; tentatively, D is TRBD1 (5 bases). Here the CDR3 reads CASSRNAGPTEAFF. CDR3 coding DNA: TGCGCCAGCAGCCGCAACGCGGGACCAACTGAAGCTTTCTTT.